The 10 T cell receptor beta chains in this list originate from one sample, sequenced in a study of neurological immune-mediated disorders. Time point denoted: longitudinal time-point 3. TCRdb re-derived calls from the 5' RACE reads in MiXCR, one entry per CDR3 protein. Among tens of thousands of distinct CDR3 sequences listed, about 13% were seen once. Sequenced material: PBMCs. The receptors derive from a man aged 25 to 45 in good health.

The table lists this clonotype with many counts. The CDR3 region has the DNA TGCGCCAGCAGCTTGGAGGGGACGACAGGGGCGAACACTGAAGCTTTCTTT. It translates to CASSLEGTTGANTEAFF. The chain joins TRBV5-1 to TRBJ1-1; 8 positions agree with TRBD1. The germline gives CDR1 SGHRS, CDR2 YFSETQ. The CDR3 is 17 residues long. Losses at the gene ends were 0 bases for V and 1 base for J; bases not matched to a gene: 8.

The rearrangement joins TRBV5-1 to TRBJ2-5; D possibly corresponds to TRBD2 (5 bases). CDR3 length: 14 residues. Deletions cut 1 base from V and 2 bases from J, with 9 bases between. Germline V gene sequence: CDR1 SGHRS, CDR2 YFSETQ. The CDR3 reads CASSLRGGQETQYF. CDR3 nucleotide sequence: TGCGCCAGCAGCTTGAGAGGCGGGCAAGAGACCCAGTACTTC.

Ten or more counts support this clonotype. The gene calls are TRBV29-1 and TRBJ2-7, with 8 bases fitting TRBD2. CDR1 is SQVTM and CDR2 is ANQGSEA in the germline V gene. This CDR3 region has 15 residues. V trimming: 4 bases; J trimming: 2 bases; junction bases outside the gene matches: 10. CDR3 sequence: CSVGMGLGGTYEQYF. CDR3 bases: TGCAGCGTTGGGATGGGACTAGGGGGAACCTACGAGCAGTACTTC.

This clonotype was seen many times. The V gene is TRBV10-3, the J gene TRBJ2-7; D may match TRBD1 or TRBD2 (5 bases each). CDR1 and CDR2 from the germline V gene are ENHRY and SYGVKD. With 8 bases removed from V and 1 base from J, the gap between germline ends came to 9 bases. The CDR3 has 12 amino acids. CDR3 sequence (DNA): TGTGCCATCCGGGACGTTTCCTACGAGCAGTACTTC. Residues: CAIRDVSYEQYF.

This clonotype has more than one count but fewer than ten. The chain joins TRBV6-1 to TRBJ2-6, with D possibly TRBD1 on 6 matching bases. V gave up 8 bases and J gave up 4 bases, with 18 bases separating them. The CDR3 spans 16 residues. Germline values: CDR1 MNHNS, CDR2 SASEGT. The CDR3 sequence: CASFRSRGSGANVLTF. The CDR3 DNA follows: TGTGCCAGCTTCCGCTCCAGGGGTTCCGGGGCCAACGTCCTGACTTTC.

This clonotype was seen repeatedly, ten times or more. This chain connects TRBV3-1 to TRBJ2-1; 14 bases are a match to TRBD2. Per germline, CDR1 LGHDT and CDR2 YNNKEL (reference sequence). V lost 6 bases to trimming and J lost 1 base; unmatched junction nucleotides: 8. CDR3 length: 18 amino acids. CDR3 sequence (DNA): TGTGCCAGCAGAGCCGCGGGACTAGCGGGAGAGTCCTACAATGAGCAGTTCTTC. Translation gives CASRAAGLAGESYNEQFF.

As regards this clonotype: A read error may produce the germline difference seen at one junction end. J is TRBJ2-7 and V is TRBV7-3, with 10 bases matching TRBD1. The CDR3 is 18 residues long. Germline values: CDR1 SGHTA, CDR2 FQGTGA. The CDR3 region is CASSLRAGDRGESYDQYF. CDR3 in DNA: TGTGCCAGCAGCTTAAGAGCCGGGGACAGGGGAGAGTCATACGATCAGTACTTC.

This clonotype was detected ten times or more. This chain connects TRBV29-1 to TRBJ2-7; 12 positions agree with TRBD2. Germline V gene lookup returns CDR1 SQVTM and CDR2 ANQGSEA. V gave up 4 bases and J gave up 1 base; unmatched junction bases: 8. The CDR3 is made up of 16 amino acids. CDR3 amino acids: CSVGSLAGGASYEQYF. In DNA form, the CDR3 reads TGCAGCGTTGGTTCCCTAGCGGGAGGGGCTTCCTACGAGCAGTACTTC.

There are many counts of this clonotype. The V call is TRBV20-1, the J call TRBJ1-2; D may be TRBD1 (6 bases). V was trimmed by 4 bases and J by 1 base, leaving 13 bases between them. This CDR3 has 14 amino acids. Looked up from germline, CDR1 is DFQATT and CDR2 is SNEGSKA (reference sequence). The CDR3: CSAKFQQGNYGYTF. The DNA for the CDR3 is TGCAGTGCTAAATTCCAACAGGGTAACTATGGCTACACCTTC.

This sequence joins TRBV3-1 and TRBJ2-1, with D possibly TRBD2 on 6 matching bases. The V end lost 0 bases, the J end lost 1 base, and 13 bases lay between the germline ends. The CDR3 covers 17 residues. CDR1 and CDR2 (germline): LGHDT, YNNKEL (reference sequence). CDR3 protein: CASSQDRGGISYNEQFF. The DNA for the CDR3 is TGTGCCAGCAGCCAAGATCGCGGCGGGATATCCTACAATGAGCAGTTCTTC.